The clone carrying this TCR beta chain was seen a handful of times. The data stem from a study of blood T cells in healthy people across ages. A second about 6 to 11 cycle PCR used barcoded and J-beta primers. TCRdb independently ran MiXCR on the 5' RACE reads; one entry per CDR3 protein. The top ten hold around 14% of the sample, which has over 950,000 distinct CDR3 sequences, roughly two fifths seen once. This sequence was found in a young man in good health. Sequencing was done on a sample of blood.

CDR3 in DNA: TGTGCCAGCAGCTCGACCTATACAGGGAGGAATGAGCAGTTCTTC. This sequence encodes CASSSTYTGRNEQFF. This rearrangement joins TRBV14 to TRBJ2-1; tentatively, D is TRBD1 or TRBD2 (6 bases each). The CDR3 consists of 15 residues. The germline V and J ends were trimmed by 5 bases and 7 bases, with 18 bases remaining between them. The germline CDR1 and CDR2 sequences are SGHDN and FVKESK.